This TCR beta chain stems from a study of response to subunit inactivated influenza vaccine. Points on this clonotype: The antigen is unknown. At one end the junction does not follow the germline gene, possibly because of a read error.

General study results and limits: Seasonal influenza vaccination, on each occasion, was suggested by the authors to recruit few new T cells.

Germline CDR1 is MDHEN and CDR2 is SYDVKM. The CDR3 has 15 amino acids. TCRdb independently ran MiXCR on the RT-PCR reads; one entry per CDR3 protein. This table holds roughly 670,000 distinct CDR3 sequences, about 14% found once. The TCR originated in a man in his fifties or sixties who received an inactivated influenza vaccine. The material was PBMCs from blood, obtained roughly 2 weeks before vaccination. The chain is built from TRBV28 and TRBJ1-2; the D gene is possibly TRBD1 (6 bases). Here the CDR3 reads CASRLLLGQRYGYTF. CDR3 nucleotides: TGTGCCAGCCGTTTGTTATTAGGACAGCGCTATGGCTACACCTTC.